This T cell receptor (beta chain) derives from a study of T cells in Graves' hyperthyroidism and ophthalmopathy. Whole-study results and caveats: Ophthalmopathy was model-predicted a median about six months pre-onset.

This clonotype was recorded at least ten times. Its matching antigen is unknown. Amplified TCR beta CDR3 regions derived from RNA transcripts. The HTBI primer set drove a first-round RT-PCR of the TCR CDR3. Each CDR3 protein is one row after TCRdb ran MiXCR on the multiplex PCR reads. The top ten hold around a tenth of the sample, which has about 360,000 distinct CDR3 sequences, under 15% seen once. Thyroid ultrasound, orbital computed tomography, clinical symptoms, and serum thyroxine and TRAb underpinned diagnoses. CDR3 size: 15 residues. Germline CDR1 is SGHVS and CDR2 is FNYEAQ. Trimming took off 1 base at V and 4 bases at J, with 12 bases between the two ends.

The sample was blood. J is TRBJ2-3 and V is TRBV7-6; the D gene is possibly TRBD1 (6 bases). The sequence came from a woman between 18 and 30 years old with Graves' hyperthyroidism. The CDR3 DNA sequence: TGTGCCAGCAGCTTAGGTACAGGGAAGGCAGATACGCAGTATTTT. It translates to CASSLGTGKADTQYF.